The next 27 T cell receptor beta chains were all read from a single sample in a study of identical twins. TCRdb ran MiXCR on the 5' RACE reads and lists one entry per CDR3 protein. Among roughly 230,000 distinct CDR3 sequences listed, 6.5% to 9.5% were seen once. These records were also assigned to another study, of yellow fever vaccine responses in identical twins.

What was sequenced was CD8+ T cells sorted from blood. The receptors were gathered from a woman aged 18-29 years in good health.

The chain employs TRBV20-1 and TRBJ2-2; D possibly corresponds to TRBD1 (5 bases). This CDR3 contains 13 residues. From germline, CDR1 is DFQATT and CDR2 SNEGSKA (reference sequence). The V and J ends lost 6 bases and 4 bases respectively, with 12 bases between them. The CDR3 is CSAGYGATGELFF. In nucleotides, the CDR3 is TGCAGTGCCGGGTATGGGGCCACCGGGGAGCTGTTTTTT.

This clonotype has at least ten counts. The J gene is TRBJ2-1, the V gene TRBV27, with 12 positions matching TRBD2. Germline CDR1 reads MNHEY; CDR2 reads SMNVEV (reference sequence). V trimming: 8 bases; J trimming: 6 bases; junction bases outside the gene matches: 11. This CDR3 is 16 amino acids long. CDR3: CASFGLAGGPSNEQFF. The CDR3 DNA reads TGTGCCAGCTTCGGCCTAGCGGGGGGGCCCAGCAATGAGCAGTTCTTC.

V is TRBV7-3 and J is TRBJ2-5, with TRBD2 identical over 12 bases. Germline V lookup: CDR1 SGHTA, CDR2 FQGTGA. J gave up 3 bases and V 0 bases, and 20 bases lay outside the gene matches. The CDR3 has 22 amino acids. CDR3 sequence: CASSLTCPPMTSGSLYKETQYF. CDR3 bases: TGTGCCAGCAGCTTAACCTGCCCTCCCATGACTAGCGGGAGCCTATATAAAGAGACCCAGTACTTC.

The chain uses TRBV5-6 and TRBJ2-3, with D maybe TRBD2 (6 bases). Per germline, CDR1 SGHDT and CDR2 YYEEEE. This CDR3 region has 17 residues. The V gene lost 0 bases and the J gene lost 4 bases, with 18 bases spanning the gap. The CDR3 nucleotides read TGTGCCAGCAGCTTGGTTGGGCAGCGGGTTTCGTCAGATACGCAGTATTTT. This encodes CASSLVGQRVSSDTQYF.

This clonotype has more than one count but fewer than ten. V gene TRBV4-2 combines with J gene TRBJ2-6, with TRBD2 as a possible D gene (5 bases). V was clipped by 0 bases and J by 6 bases, with 18 bases between them. CDR1 and CDR2 from the germline V gene are LGHNA and YNFKEQ. This CDR3 contains 18 residues. The CDR3 reads CASSQEREKGSKANVLTF. DNA of the CDR3: TGTGCCAGCAGCCAAGAAAGGGAGAAGGGCTCTAAGGCCAACGTCCTGACTTTC.

This clonotype has a count of ten or more. The gene calls are TRBV20-1 and TRBJ2-7; D is possibly TRBD1 (6 bases). V was pared by 0 bases and J by 6 bases, with 24 bases between. The CDR3 length is 17 residues. In germline, CDR1 is DFQATT, CDR2 SNEGSKA (reference sequence). The CDR3, as DNA: TGCAGTGCTAGAGATAACAGGGTGGCCGCCTCCGTTGTCGAGCAGTACTTC. Encoded protein: CSARDNRVAASVVEQYF.

This clonotype was recorded at least ten times. The chain is built from TRBV9 and TRBJ2-3; 8 positions match TRBD2. The CDR3 covers 14 residues. With V trimmed by 0 bases and J by 5 bases, 2 bases remained unmatched. The germline V gene encodes CDR1 SGDLS and CDR2 YYNGEE. DNA of the CDR3: TGTGCCAGCAGCGTAGCGGGAGGGGGAGATACGCAGTATTTT. It encodes CASSVAGGGDTQYF.

The rearrangement joins TRBV7-9 to TRBJ2-7; no reliable D call. In germline, CDR1 is SEHNR, CDR2 FQNEAQ (reference sequence). The CDR3 is 13 amino acids. Trimming cost V 4 bases and J 5 bases, with 12 bases left between them. CDR3 coding DNA: TGTGCCAGCAGCTCACCTAGAGTCCACGAGCAGTACTTC. Amino acid sequence: CASSSPRVHEQYF.

This clonotype came up once. This chain uses TRBV4-1 with TRBJ2-6, with 11 positions matching TRBD1. The CDR3 length is 17 residues. Germline V CDR1 and CDR2: MGHRA, YSYEKL. The junction had 5 bases not matched to a gene; V was cut back by 4 bases and J by 3 bases. The DNA of the CDR3 is TGCGCCAGCAGCCCGGGACAGGGGGTTGGTGGGGCCAACGTCCTGACTTTC. Its translation: CASSPGQGVGGANVLTF.

This clonotype was picked up many times. The chain links TRBV7-9 to TRBJ2-1, with 13 bases fitting TRBD2. The germline gives CDR1 SEHNR, CDR2 FQNEAQ (reference sequence). Trimming took 3 bases from V and 5 from J; bases not matched to a gene: 4. This CDR3 comprises 16 residues. CDR3 amino acids: CASSLWTSGRDNEQFF. The CDR3 DNA reads TGTGCCAGCAGCTTGTGGACTAGCGGGAGAGACAATGAGCAGTTCTTC.

This sequence joins TRBV20-1 and TRBJ2-7; D is tentatively TRBD1 or TRBD2 (6 bases each). The CDR3 spans 14 residues. Deletions cut 2 bases from V and 3 bases from J, with 14 bases between. Germline V gene sequence: CDR1 DFQATT, CDR2 SNEGSKA (reference sequence). The DNA for the CDR3 is TGCAGTGCTAGAATTGAGGAGGGGGTCTACGAGCAGTACTTC. This encodes CSARIEEGVYEQYF.

CDR3 sequence reads: CASSYSPDRDTEAFF. DNA for the CDR3: TGTGCCAGCAGTTACTCACCAGACAGGGACACTGAAGCTTTCTTT. This chain joins TRBV6-5 and TRBJ1-1, with 7 bases lining up with TRBD1. The CDR3 sequence is 15 residues long. The germline V gene has CDR1 MNHEY and CDR2 SVGAGI. Trimming cost V 0 bases and J 3 bases; bases outside gene matches: 4.

This clonotype was observed a handful of times. V usage is TRBV7-9 and J usage is TRBJ1-5; no definite D call. V dropped 1 base and J dropped 7 bases, with 5 bases sitting between them. The CDR3 extends over 12 amino acids. CDR1 is SEHNR, CDR2 FQNEAQ, per germline (reference sequence). CDR3 DNA: TGTGCCAGCAGCTTAGAGGAGCAGCCCCAGCATTTT. Translation gives CASSLEEQPQHF.

This clonotype was seen many times. This rearrangement joins TRBV4-3 to TRBJ2-5, with a tentative D call TRBD1 (5 bases). CDR1 is LGHNA, CDR2 YSLEER, per germline. The CDR3 spans 15 residues. V lost 0 bases and J 4 bases, leaving 12 bases between the germline ends. The DNA of the CDR3 is TGCGCCAGCAGCCAAGATCGTATCAGGGCAGAGACCCAGTACTTC. Translated, it gives CASSQDRIRAETQYF.

This clonotype appeared many times. The CDR3 sequence is CASATPGGTEAFF. The CDR3 coding sequence is TGTGCCAGCGCTACCCCAGGGGGCACTGAAGCTTTCTTT. The gene calls are TRBV9 and TRBJ1-1; 7 bases fit TRBD1. The CDR3 is made up of 13 amino acids. The V segment lost 7 bases and the J segment 4 bases; nucleotides outside the gene matches: 7. The germline CDR1 and CDR2 sequences are SGDLS and YYNGEE. The full variable domain, in which reference TRBV9 and TRBJ1-1 provide the parts outside the CDR3, is DSGVTQTPKHLITATGQRVTLRCSPRSGDLSVYWYQQSLDQGLQFLIQYYNGEERAKGNILERFSAQQFPDLHSELNLSSLELGDSALYFCASATPGGTEAFFGQGTRLTVV.

This sequence joins TRBV7-9 and TRBJ2-7, with TRBD1 as a possible D gene (6 bases). V was pared by 1 base and J by 4 bases, with 14 bases between. This CDR3 contains 15 residues. Germline CDR1 SEHNR, CDR2 FQNEAQ (reference sequence). The CDR3 bases are TGTGCCAGCAGCTTAGGGGCAGGGGTAAGGTACGAGCAGTACTTC. It translates to CASSLGAGVRYEQYF.

The V gene is TRBV6-4, the J gene TRBJ2-3; 11 nucleotides match TRBD2. The CDR3 sequence is 15 residues long. CDR1 and CDR2 from the germline V gene are MRHNA and SNTAGT. Germline trimming cut 4 bases from V and 6 bases from J; bases unmatched to any gene: 6. CDR3 bases: TGTGCCAGCAGTGTACTAGCGGGAGTTGGTGATACGCAGTATTTT. It yields the protein CASSVLAGVGDTQYF.

This clonotype was seen a few times. The gene calls are TRBV7-8 and TRBJ2-7; D is possibly TRBD1 (6 bases). The CDR3 totals 13 residues. V lost 5 bases and J lost 5, with 13 bases in between. Per germline, CDR1 SGHVS and CDR2 FQNEAQ. CDR3 nucleotide sequence: TGTGCCAGCAGCGGGCGGACAGTCCACGAGCAGTACTTC. As protein: CASSGRTVHEQYF.

This clonotype was seen ten or more times. The genes are TRBV24-1 and TRBJ2-1; TRBD2 aligns across 7 bases. The V and J ends lost 10 bases and 4 bases, in that order; junction bases with no gene match: 12. The germline gives CDR1 KGHDR, CDR2 SFDVKD. The CDR3 extends over 15 amino acids. CDR3 coding DNA: TGTGCCACTTCACCGAGCGGGGAATCTTACAATGAGCAGTTCTTC. Translating it yields CATSPSGESYNEQFF.

The chain employs TRBV10-3 and TRBJ2-5, with 10 nucleotides matching TRBD1. The V segment lost 10 bases and the J segment 4 bases; nucleotides outside the gene matches: 6. The CDR3 runs to 13 residues. The V gene's germline CDR1 is ENHRY and CDR2 SYGVKD. The CDR3 loop reads CATGQGGGETQYF. Written as DNA, the CDR3 is TGTGCCACAGGACAGGGGGGGGGAGAGACCCAGTACTTC.

This clonotype was counted ten times or more. This chain uses TRBV29-1 with TRBJ2-2, with unresolved D. This CDR3 is built from 13 residues. Germline-derived CDR1 and CDR2 are SQVTM and ANQGSEA. Deletions cut 8 bases from V and 1 base from J, with 11 bases between. The CDR3 sequence: CSTSAGNTGELFF. CDR3 in DNA: TGCAGCACTTCGGCAGGGAACACCGGGGAGCTGTTTTTT.

This clonotype came up many times. The chain employs TRBV27 and TRBJ2-7; the D gene is possibly TRBD1 (6 bases). Germline V gene sequence: CDR1 MNHEY, CDR2 SMNVEV (reference sequence). CDR3 length equals 13 residues. Trimming removed 5 bases at V and 2 bases at J, with 10 bases between. CDR3 region: CASSNKGAYEQYF. The CDR3 coding sequence is TGTGCCAGCAGTAATAAGGGGGCCTACGAGCAGTACTTC.

This clonotype has at least ten counts. The chain joins TRBV20-1 to TRBJ2-3; D perhaps matches TRBD2 (5 bases). Trimming stripped 4 bases from V and 0 bases from J, with 14 bases between. The CDR3 loop spans 15 amino acids. Germline V gives CDR1 DFQATT, CDR2 SNEGSKA (reference sequence). CDR3 in amino acids: CSATWASLSTDTQYF. The CDR3, as DNA: TGCAGTGCTACTTGGGCTAGCCTTAGCACAGATACGCAGTATTTT.

This clonotype occurred many times. This sequence joins TRBV6-5 and TRBJ2-5, with a weak D call TRBD2 (5 bases). The V gene lost 2 bases and the J gene lost 5 bases, with 9 bases spanning the gap. Germline CDR1 MNHEY, CDR2 SVGAGI. The CDR3 has 13 residues. Here the CDR3 DNA reads TGTGCCAGCAGTTACGGGGAGTTGGAGACCCAGTACTTC. Encoded protein: CASSYGELETQYF.

Ten or more counts support this clonotype. This chain connects TRBV7-9 to TRBJ2-1; a weak D match, TRBD2 (6 bases). The CDR3 runs to 14 residues. Germline lookup yields CDR1 SEHNR and CDR2 FQNEAQ (reference sequence). V was clipped by 4 bases and J by 8 bases, with 15 bases between them. CDR3: CASSSDKWGDEQFF. DNA for the CDR3: TGTGCCAGCAGCTCAGACAAGTGGGGGGATGAGCAGTTCTTC.

V usage is TRBV29-1 and J usage is TRBJ2-3; 10 bases line up with TRBD1. Trimming cost V 6 bases and J 0 bases; bases outside gene matches: 3. This CDR3 comprises 14 residues. The germline CDR1 and CDR2 sequences are SQVTM and ANQGSEA. CDR3 loop: CSVRDRGSTDTQYF. Here the CDR3 DNA reads TGCAGCGTCCGGGACAGGGGTAGCACAGATACGCAGTATTTT.

This clonotype was detected only a few times. J is TRBJ2-1 and V is TRBV13; possible D gene TRBD1, 6 bases. The CDR3 runs 12 residues. V was clipped by 6 bases and J by 9 bases, with 12 bases between them. Germline lookup yields CDR1 PRHDT and CDR2 FYEKMQ (reference sequence). The CDR3 protein is CASSQQGGEQFF. CDR3 nucleotide sequence: TGTGCCAGCAGTCAACAGGGTGGTGAGCAGTTCTTC.